These T cell receptor beta chains were read from a single sample in a study of graft-versus-host responses after intestinal transplantation. TCRdb's table, derived via immunoSEQ multiplex PCR, lists solely in-frame clones and lacks some. The table includes about 59,000 clones, around 93% detected once. No antigens are known for them. This sample comprised unstimulated CD4+ T cells sorted from spleen or lymph node cells, obtained before transplant. The receptors were gathered from a human donor who was the organ donor for an intestinal transplant. CDR3s include the opening cysteine and the closing phenylalanine or tryptophan. Fields, in order: clone size, D gene, V gene, J gene, CDR3 protein, CDR3 DNA. The D gene is left open where the match is weak. Size tells how often a clone was seen (once, few, many) or the class of an expanded clone, and some rows leave it out.

-	-	TRBV2	TRBJ2-7	CASSARTTSSYEQYF	TGTGCCAGCAGCGCCCGGACGACGAGCTCCTACGAGCAGTACTTC
-	TRBD1	TRBV5-1	TRBJ1-2	CASSLGRQGAYGYTF	TGCGCCAGCAGCTTGGGGAGACAGGGAGCCTATGGCTACACCTTC
-	-	TRBV5-1	TRBJ1-1	CASSGTPGEAFF	TGCGCCAGCAGCGGGACCCCAGGTGAAGCTTTCTTT
-	-	TRBV4-2	TRBJ2-5	CASSPNSWSGETQYF	TGTGCCAGCAGCCCCAATTCTTGGTCCGGCGAGACCCAGTACTTC
-	TRBD1	TRBV7-2	TRBJ2-7	CASSLAGQTSYEQYF	TGTGCCAGCAGCTTAGCGGGACAGACCTCCTACGAGCAGTACTTC
-	TRBD2	TRBV5-4	TRBJ2-7	CASSLGSGGPTYEQYF	TGTGCCAGCAGCTTGGGTTCGGGGGGGCCAACCTACGAGCAGTACTTC
-	TRBD1	TRBV7-2	TRBJ1-2	CASSLDSDRGYTF	TGTGCCAGCAGCTTAGATTCGGACAGGGGCTACACCTTC
-	-	TRBV4-1	TRBJ2-5	CASSQEGPRETQYF	TGCGCCAGCAGCCAAGAGGGACCGCGCGAGACCCAGTACTTC
-	TRBD1	TRBV5-6	TRBJ2-7	CASSRDRGEQYF	TGTGCCAGCAGCCGGGACAGGGGCGAGCAGTACTTC
-	TRBD1	TRBV10-3	TRBJ1-1	CAISKRDSKNTEAFF	TGTGCCATCAGTAAGAGGGACAGCAAGAACACTGAAGCTTTCTTT
-	-	TRBV13	TRBJ1-1	CASSWRGNTEAFF	TGTGCCAGCAGCTGGAGGGGTAACACTGAAGCTTTCTTT
-	-	TRBV7-8	TRBJ2-1	CASSLAVAEQFF	TGTGCCAGCAGCTTAGCCGTTGCGGAGCAGTTCTTC
-	TRBD1	TRBV19	TRBJ1-2	CASSLRQGLGYTF	TGTGCCAGTAGTCTAAGACAGGGACTCGGCTACACCTTC
-	-	TRBV10-3	TRBJ1-2	CAISDQSGMGYGYTF	TGTGCCATCAGTGATCAGTCAGGGATGGGCTATGGCTACACCTTC
-	TRBD1	TRBV27	TRBJ1-2	CASSSTTGTGGVVDGYTF	TGTGCCAGCAGTTCGACTACCGGGACAGGGGGCGTCGTGGATGGCTACACCTTC
once	TRBD2	TRBV9	TRBJ2-2	CASSGKSGGLNTGELFF	TGTGCCAGCAGCGGAAAAAGCGGGGGGCTGAACACCGGGGAGCTGTTTTTT
-	-	TRBV7-3	TRBJ1-1	CASSLTAGASTEAFF	TGTGCCAGCAGCTTAACGGCAGGAGCTTCCACTGAAGCTTTCTTT
-	-	TRBV15	TRBJ1-5	CATSRDLSQPQHF	TGTGCCACCAGCAGAGATCTAAGTCAGCCCCAGCATTTT
-	-	TRBV7-8	TRBJ2-7	CASSPGRSQNEQYF	TGTGCCAGCAGCCCTGGCAGGTCCCAGAACGAGCAGTACTTC
-	-	TRBV18	TRBJ1-5	CASSPLAANPYSNQPQHF	TGTGCCAGCTCACCACTGGCAGCCAACCCATATAGCAATCAGCCCCAGCATTTT
-	TRBD1	TRBV18	TRBJ2-7	CAGSPGVRDRGSYEQYF	TGTGCCGGCTCACCGGGCGTTAGGGACAGGGGCTCCTACGAGCAGTACTTC
-	TRBD1	TRBV7-9	TRBJ2-6	CASSQKTGGSGANVLTF	TGTGCCAGCAGCCAAAAGACAGGGGGGTCTGGGGCCAACGTCCTGACTTTC
-	-	TRBV14	TRBJ2-7	CASSQEKGRAQLFTYEQYF	TGTGCCAGCAGCCAAGAAAAGGGCAGGGCCCAACTTTTTACCTACGAGCAGTACTTC
few	-	TRBV5-6	TRBJ2-7	CASSYTDYEQYF	TGTGCCAGCAGCTACACGGATTACGAGCAGTACTTC
-	-	TRBV29-1	TRBJ1-4	CSVSMTDLTNEKLFF	TGCAGCGTCTCCATGACGGACCTAACTAATGAAAAACTGTTTTTT
-	-	TRBV10-3	TRBJ2-3	CAISGTNPDTQYF	TGTGCCATCAGTGGGACTAACCCAGATACGCAGTATTTT
-	-	TRBV7-6	TRBJ2-1	CASSLLSREVSYNEQFF	TGTGCCAGCAGCTTATTGTCGCGGGAAGTCTCCTACAATGAGCAGTTCTTC
-	-	TRBV11-1	TRBJ1-6	CASSSGNSPLHF	TGTGCCAGCAGCTCGGGTAATTCACCCCTCCACTTT
-	-	TRBV9	TRBJ1-5	CASSSGTDNQPQHF	TGTGCCAGCAGCTCGGGGACGGACAATCAGCCCCAGCATTTT
-	-	TRBV4-1	TRBJ2-7	CASSPREGRGYEQYF	TGCGCCAGCAGCCCCCGCGAGGGCCGGGGGTACGAGCAGTACTTC
-	TRBD1	TRBV5-6	TRBJ1-6	CASSLRSGGQTGPLHF	TGTGCCAGCAGCTTGAGGTCAGGGGGCCAGACGGGCCCCCTCCACTTT
-	-	TRBV5-1	TRBJ2-2	CASSSGQNTGELFF	TGCGCCAGCAGCAGCGGACAGAACACCGGGGAGCTGTTTTTT
-	-	TRBV7-2	TRBJ2-7	CASSLVGISYEQYF	TGTGCCAGCAGCTTAGTCGGTATCTCCTACGAGCAGTACTTC
-	TRBD1	TRBV6-5	TRBJ1-5	CASSTGGNQPQHF	TGTGCCAGCAGCACAGGGGGCAATCAGCCCCAGCATTTT
-	-	TRBV5-1	TRBJ2-5	CASSLGGSSAETQYF	TGCGCCAGCAGCTTGGGTGGATCTAGCGCAGAGACCCAGTACTTC
-	-	TRBV6-1	TRBJ2-7	CASSARTGSAYEQYF	TGTGCCAGCAGTGCCCGTACAGGGTCGGCCTACGAGCAGTACTTC
-	TRBD1	TRBV18	TRBJ2-5	CASSPTGTGEETQYF	TGTGCCAGCTCACCGACCGGGACAGGGGAGGAGACCCAGTACTTC
-	-	TRBV5-1	TRBJ2-3	CASSLEWTTDTQYF	TGCGCCAGCAGCTTGGAATGGACCACAGATACGCAGTATTTT
-	TRBD1	TRBV6-1	TRBJ2-2	CASSLTGGAGELFF	TGTGCCAGCAGTCTGACAGGGGGTGCCGGGGAGCTGTTTTTT
-	-	TRBV10-3	TRBJ1-5	CAISESGGNQPQHF	TGTGCCATCAGTGAGTCAGGGGGCAATCAGCCCCAGCATTTT
-	-	TRBV7-9	TRBJ2-2	CASSPEGLLNTGELFF	TGTGCCAGCAGCCCGGAGGGACTCTTGAACACCGGGGAGCTGTTTTTT
-	TRBD1	TRBV7-2	TRBJ1-1	CASSKITGVTEAFF	TGTGCCAGCAGCAAAATTACAGGGGTCACTGAAGCTTTCTTT
-	-	TRBV5-1	TRBJ2-2	CASSPRPYTGELFF	TGCGCCAGCAGCCCGCGACCATACACCGGGGAGCTGTTTTTT
-	TRBD1	TRBV6-5	TRBJ2-5	CASSYSGQGAGETQYF	TGTGCCAGCAGTTACTCGGGACAGGGGGCTGGGGAGACCCAGTACTTC